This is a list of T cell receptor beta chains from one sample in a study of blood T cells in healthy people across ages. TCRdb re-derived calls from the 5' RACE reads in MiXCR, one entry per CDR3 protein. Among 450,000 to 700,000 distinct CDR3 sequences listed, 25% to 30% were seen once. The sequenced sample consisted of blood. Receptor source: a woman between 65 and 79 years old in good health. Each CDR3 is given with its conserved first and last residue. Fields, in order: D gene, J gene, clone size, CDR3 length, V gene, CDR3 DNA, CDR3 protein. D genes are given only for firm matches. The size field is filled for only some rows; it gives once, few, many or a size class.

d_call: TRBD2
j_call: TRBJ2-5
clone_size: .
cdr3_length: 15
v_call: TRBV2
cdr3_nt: TGTGCCAGCAATCAGAGGCGCGGGGGCCAAGAGACCCAGTACTTC
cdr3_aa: CASNQRRGGQETQYF

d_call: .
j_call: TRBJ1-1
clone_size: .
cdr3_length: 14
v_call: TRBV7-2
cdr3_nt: TGTGCCAGCAGCTTATTGGGGGCTTTCACTGAAGCTTTCTTT
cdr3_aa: CASSLLGAFTEAFF

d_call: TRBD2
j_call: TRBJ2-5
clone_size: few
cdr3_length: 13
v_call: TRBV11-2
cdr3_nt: TGTGCCAGCAGCTTCAGCGGGGGGAAGACCCAGTACTTC
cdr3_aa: CASSFSGGKTQYF

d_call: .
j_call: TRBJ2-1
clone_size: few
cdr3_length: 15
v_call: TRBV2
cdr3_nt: TGTGCCAGCAGTGAAATCGGTATTTCCTACAATGAGCAGTTCTTC
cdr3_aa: CASSEIGISYNEQFF

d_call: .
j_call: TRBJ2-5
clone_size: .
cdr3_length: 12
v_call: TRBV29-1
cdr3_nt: TGCAGCGTTGAGTACCTAGGGGAGACCCAGTACTTC
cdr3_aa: CSVEYLGETQYF

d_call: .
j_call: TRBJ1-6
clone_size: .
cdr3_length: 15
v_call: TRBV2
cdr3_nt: TGTGCCAGCAGTTCCCAGGCCTCCTATAATTCACCCCTCCACTTT
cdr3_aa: CASSSQASYNSPLHF

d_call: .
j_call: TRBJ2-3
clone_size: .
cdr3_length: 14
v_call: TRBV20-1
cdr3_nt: TGCAGTGCTAGGGGGTGGACTAGCACAGATACGCAGTATTTT
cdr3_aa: CSARGWTSTDTQYF

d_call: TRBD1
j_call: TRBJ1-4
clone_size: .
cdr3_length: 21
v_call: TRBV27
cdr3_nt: TGTGCCAGCAGTTCCGTAAGCCCCTCCGGGACAGGCTATAGGATTGGTGAAAAACTGTTTTTT
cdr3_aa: CASSSVSPSGTGYRIGEKLFF

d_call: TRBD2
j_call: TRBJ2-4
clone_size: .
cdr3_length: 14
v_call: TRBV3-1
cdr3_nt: TGTGCCTGCAGCCCTCTAGCGGGGAGAAACATTCAGTACTTC
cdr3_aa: CACSPLAGRNIQYF

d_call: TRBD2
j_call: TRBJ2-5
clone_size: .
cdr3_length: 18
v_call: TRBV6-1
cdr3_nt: TGTGCCAGCAGCCGACGGGCTTCTAGCGGGGAACACCAAGAGACCCAGTACTTC
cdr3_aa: CASSRRASSGEHQETQYF

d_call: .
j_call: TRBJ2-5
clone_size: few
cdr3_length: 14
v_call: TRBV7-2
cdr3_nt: TGTGCCAGCAGCTTCTGGGGTCTCTCAGAGACCCAGTACTTC
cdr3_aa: CASSFWGLSETQYF

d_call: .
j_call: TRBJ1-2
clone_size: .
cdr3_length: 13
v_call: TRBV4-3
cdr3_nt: TGCGCCAGCAGCCAAGCCAGGGGTGATGGCTACACCTTC
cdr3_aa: CASSQARGDGYTF

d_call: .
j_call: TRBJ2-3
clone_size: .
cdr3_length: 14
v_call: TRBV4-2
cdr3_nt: TGTGCCAGCAGCCAAGATGCTGCGCGGGATACGCAGTATTTT
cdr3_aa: CASSQDAARDTQYF

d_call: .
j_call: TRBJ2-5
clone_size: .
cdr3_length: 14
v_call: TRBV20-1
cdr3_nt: TGCAGTGCCGGCGCCCGGGCGGGCCAAGAGACCCAGTACTTC
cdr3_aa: CSAGARAGQETQYF

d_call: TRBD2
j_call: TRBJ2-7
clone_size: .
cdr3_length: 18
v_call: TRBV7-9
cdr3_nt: TGTGCCAGCAGCATCGGGACTAGCGGGGGGAAGGATGGATACGAGCAGTACTTC
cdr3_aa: CASSIGTSGGKDGYEQYF

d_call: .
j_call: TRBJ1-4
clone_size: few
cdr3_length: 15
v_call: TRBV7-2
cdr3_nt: TGTGCCAGCAGCTCTCAAGGGGGGTCAATAGGAAAACTGTTTTTT
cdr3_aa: CASSSQGGSIGKLFF